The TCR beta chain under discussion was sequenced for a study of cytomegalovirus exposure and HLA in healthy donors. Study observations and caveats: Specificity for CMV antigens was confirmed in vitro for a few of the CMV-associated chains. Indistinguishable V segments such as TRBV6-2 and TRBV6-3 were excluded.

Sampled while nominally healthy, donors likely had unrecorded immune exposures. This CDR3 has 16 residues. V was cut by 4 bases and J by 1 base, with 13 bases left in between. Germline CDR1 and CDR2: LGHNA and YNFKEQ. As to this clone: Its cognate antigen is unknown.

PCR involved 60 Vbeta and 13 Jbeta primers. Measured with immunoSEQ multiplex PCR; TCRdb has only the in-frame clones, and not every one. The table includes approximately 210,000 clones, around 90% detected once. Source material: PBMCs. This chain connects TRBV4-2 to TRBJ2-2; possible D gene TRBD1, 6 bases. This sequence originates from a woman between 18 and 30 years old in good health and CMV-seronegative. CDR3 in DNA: TGTGCCAGCAGCCCGGCGGCGGACAGGAACACCGGGGAGCTGTTTTTT. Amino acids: CASSPAADRNTGELFF.